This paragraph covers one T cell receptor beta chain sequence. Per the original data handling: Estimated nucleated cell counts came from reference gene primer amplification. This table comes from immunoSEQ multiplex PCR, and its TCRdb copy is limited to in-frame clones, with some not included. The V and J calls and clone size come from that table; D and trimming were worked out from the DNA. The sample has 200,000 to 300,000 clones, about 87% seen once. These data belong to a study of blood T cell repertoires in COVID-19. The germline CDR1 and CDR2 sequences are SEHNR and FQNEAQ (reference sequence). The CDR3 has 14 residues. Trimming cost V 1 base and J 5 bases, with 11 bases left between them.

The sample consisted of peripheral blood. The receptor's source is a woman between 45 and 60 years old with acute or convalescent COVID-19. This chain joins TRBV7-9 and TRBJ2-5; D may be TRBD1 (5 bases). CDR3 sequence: CASSLVRESETQYF. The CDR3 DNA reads TGTGCCAGCAGCTTAGTCAGGGAAAGCGAGACCCAGTACTTC.